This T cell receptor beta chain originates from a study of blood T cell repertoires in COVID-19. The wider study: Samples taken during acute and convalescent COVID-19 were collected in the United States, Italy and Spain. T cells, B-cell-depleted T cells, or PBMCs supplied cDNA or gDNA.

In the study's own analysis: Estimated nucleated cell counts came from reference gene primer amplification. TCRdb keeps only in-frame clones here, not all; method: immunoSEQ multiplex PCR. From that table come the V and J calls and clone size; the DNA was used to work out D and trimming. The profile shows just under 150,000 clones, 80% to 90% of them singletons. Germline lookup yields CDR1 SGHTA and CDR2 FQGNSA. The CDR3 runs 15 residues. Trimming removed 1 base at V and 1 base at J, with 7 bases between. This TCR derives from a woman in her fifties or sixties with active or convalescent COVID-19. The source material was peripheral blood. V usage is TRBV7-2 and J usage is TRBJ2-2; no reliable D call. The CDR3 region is CASSLEAGNTGELFF. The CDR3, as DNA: TGTGCCAGCAGCTTAGAAGCAGGGAACACCGGGGAGCTGTTTTTT.